This T cell receptor (beta chain) appears in the sequencing data of a study of CD8+CD57+ T cells in acquired aplastic anemia (dated by TCRdb to the late 2010s). In the study overall: On average, sorted CD4+ and CD8+ cells yielded around 3.5 ug of extracted DNA, with a range of about 0.18 to 30 ug. Study-wide conclusions, independent of this receptor: Around 30 CD8+ CDR3 sequences were found to be shared between patients and controls, but these sequences appeared to be highly expressed in patients and within the immunodominant clones of the patients. Patients and healthy controls showed no significant difference in CD8+ Simpson's diversity (P=0.060).

Profiling of TCR beta VDJ combinations and CDR3 sequences used genomic DNA as the template. TCR repertoire sequencing was run on an Illumina HiSeq 2000. Regarding the original processing steps: Repertoires were assessed using TRBV/TRBJ rearrangement plots, CDR3 size and DJ length profiles, and Simpson's diversity index. The most abundant DNA sequence in the deep sequencing data was taken as the immunodominant clone. CDR3 amino acid sequences were checked for sharing between subjects and were compared against published repertoires and the VDJdb database. TCRdb applied fastp at Q25 and MiXCR to the public reads, then kept only in-frame beta chains. Records with the same CDR3 protein are collapsed into one entry carrying the most frequent genes and DNA. TCRdb's processing, not the authors' own work, is the source of the V and J calls. The sample profile shows more than 150,000 distinct CDR3 sequences; less than 65% of them were found once. The leading ten clones occupy under 60% of the sample.

In this study, sorted CD4+ and CD8+ T cells from the blood of healthy subjects and of severe aplastic anemia patients had their TCR repertoires deep-sequenced. Ficoll-Paque density gradient centrifugation was used to isolate peripheral blood mononuclear cells. Before DNA extraction, CD4+ and CD8+ T cells were sorted with FACS or magnetic beads. Looking up the germline V gene (reference sequence) yields CDR1 DFQATT and CDR2 SNEGSKA. V has 6 bases trimmed and J has 6 bases trimmed; junction bases matching no gene number 10. Taken from cysteine to phenylalanine, the CDR3 has 14 residues. Only CDR3 DNA is held: 42 bases, read in frame from base 1. The table lists this clonotype with a count of one. There is no known antigen for this receptor. The sample holds no much larger clone one base away, and base qualities are not on file. A single read constitutes weak evidence.

Specimen: sorted CD4+, CD8+, or CD8+CD57+ T cells (not recorded which) from PBMCs. The chain couples TRBV20-1 to TRBJ1-2, and 10 junction bases match TRBD1. The sequence derives from a human donor with severe aplastic anemia or a healthy control (not recorded which). CDR3 protein: CSAPSGQGTNGYTF. In nucleotides, the sequence is TGCAGTGCCCCGTCGGGACAGGGGACGAATGGCTACACCTTC.